This TCR beta chain was identified during a study of T cells in Graves' hyperthyroidism and ophthalmopathy. To note about this clonotype: What it binds is not known.

Lactation, pregnancy, other autoimmune disease or uncontrolled infection excluded patients. PBMCs were sourced from 9 to 10 ml fresh peripheral blood. Regarding the study as a whole: The model anticipated ophthalmopathy a median approximately 6.6 months pre-onset.

Germline loops: CDR1 LGHNA, CDR2 YNFKEQ. Trimming shortened V by 0 bases and J by 4 bases, and 9 bases separated the two germline ends. This CDR3 has 14 amino acids. Authors of the study amplified TCR beta CDR3 regions from RNA transcripts. HTBI primers drove first-round RT-PCR of the TCR CDR3. In TCRdb, the multiplex PCR reads were re-called with MiXCR into one record per CDR3 protein. The sample consists of some 570,000 distinct CDR3 sequences, 15% to 20% of them appearing once. The sequenced material came from blood. V gene TRBV4-2 combines with J gene TRBJ2-5; possible D gene TRBD1, 5 bases. This clonotype was obtained from a woman in her late teens or twenties with Graves' ophthalmopathy. The CDR3 sequence: CASSQENTGETQYF. CDR3 sequence (DNA): TGTGCCAGCAGCCAAGAGAACACAGGAGAGACCCAGTACTTC.